Listed below are T cell receptor beta chains from one sample, sequenced in a study of cytomegalovirus exposure and HLA in healthy donors. The data were produced by immunoSEQ multiplex PCR, yet TCRdb's version contains in-frame clones alone and is incomplete. The sample shows 100,000 to 150,000 clones, 65% to 85% of them seen only once. The sequenced material came from PBMCs. The source is a man between 18 and 35 years old in good health and CMV-seropositive. Each CDR3 is given with its conserved first and last residue. D genes are given only for firm matches. The size entry is marked missing in some rows and otherwise reads once, few, many or a size class.

few,TRBJ1-5,NA,TRBV6-1,CASRRSGGNQPQHF
NA,TRBJ1-1,TRBD1,TRBV29-1,CSVGNPGGNTEAFF
NA,TRBJ2-2,NA,TRBV4-3,CASSQDNWNTGELFF
NA,TRBJ2-1,NA,TRBV10-3,CAISESENMVDEQFF
NA,TRBJ1-6,NA,TRBV19,CASSSETAMVYSPLHF
NA,TRBJ1-1,NA,TRBV30,CAWRWRGSAEAFF
NA,TRBJ2-1,NA,TRBV5-6,CASSSVGPLNEQFF
NA,TRBJ1-2,TRBD1,TRBV9,CASSVGQGGLGGYTF
NA,TRBJ1-1,NA,TRBV10-2,CASSRGKAEAFF
once,TRBJ1-1,NA,TRBV5-6,CASSPSGYEAFF
once,TRBJ1-6,NA,TRBV15,CATSRGELSYNSPLHF
NA,TRBJ2-5,TRBD1,TRBV27,CASSYRGMIYQETQYF
NA,TRBJ2-1,TRBD1,TRBV15,CATSRKKTGWYNEQFF
NA,TRBJ1-2,TRBD1,TRBV7-9,CASSLGGTDYGYTF
NA,TRBJ1-6,NA,TRBV18,CASSLGGENSPLHF
NA,TRBJ2-5,NA,TRBV6-6,CASSYSWGEETQYF
NA,TRBJ1-2,NA,TRBV19,CASSIGGERADGYTF
NA,TRBJ1-3,NA,TRBV5-6,CASQRELSSGNTIYF
NA,TRBJ2-2,TRBD1,TRBV29-1,CSVGQGVTGELFF
NA,TRBJ2-1,NA,TRBV30,CAWGSDTFLDNEQFF
NA,TRBJ1-1,NA,TRBV28,CASSGYRRTPEAFF
NA,TRBJ1-6,NA,TRBV7-9,CASSLRTADNSPLHF
NA,TRBJ2-1,NA,TRBV4-1,CASSQVGHPNEQFF
NA,TRBJ1-3,TRBD1,TRBV5-1,CASSLRGQATPDGNTIYF
NA,TRBJ1-1,NA,TRBV6-6,CASSPPGTAGTEAFF
once,TRBJ1-5,NA,TRBV5-5,CASSLTQASYSNQPQHF
NA,TRBJ2-7,TRBD2,TRBV29-1,CSVELASSYEQYF
NA,TRBJ1-1,NA,TRBV14,CASSHRGGSTSEAFF
NA,TRBJ2-6,TRBD2,TRBV7-6,CASSPFNTGGGSGANVLTF
once,TRBJ2-1,NA,TRBV4-1,CASSPPPISSYNEQFF
NA,TRBJ2-3,TRBD1,TRBV4-1,CASSQTYRGWDTQYF
NA,TRBJ1-3,NA,TRBV12-1,CASPQGTGSGNTIYF
few,TRBJ2-7,TRBD2,TRBV5-1,CASSSDPRGEYEQYF
NA,TRBJ2-5,NA,TRBV6-9,CASRTSGLWYQETQYF
NA,TRBJ1-2,TRBD1,TRBV18,CASSLQGAQGYTF
NA,NA,NA,TRBV14,CASSQEPEQPAYEQYF
NA,TRBJ1-2,NA,TRBV30,CAWRTDDYGYTF
NA,TRBJ2-3,TRBD1,TRBV4-3,CASSQETTGGRVWGTDTQYF
NA,TRBJ1-2,NA,TRBV20-1,CSARGSYGYTF
NA,TRBJ1-1,NA,TRBV4-1,CASSQESGWGEAFF
NA,TRBJ2-7,TRBD2,TRBV30,CAWSDSGGDEQYF
NA,TRBJ1-2,NA,TRBV7-2,CASSLITPNYGYTF
NA,TRBJ1-3,TRBD1,TRBV9,CASSAFRTGGSGNTIYF
NA,TRBJ2-3,TRBD2,TRBV19,CASRTSGGADTQYF
NA,TRBJ2-7,NA,TRBV5-1,CASSSTGTTSSYEQYF
NA,TRBJ2-7,TRBD2,TRBV2,CASSKAGGTYEQYF
NA,TRBJ1-2,NA,TRBV7-2,CASSLNREMYGTF
NA,TRBJ2-5,NA,TRBV21-1,CASSHRQRQETQYF
NA,TRBJ2-7,TRBD1,TRBV6-5,CASSNRDRGLSQYF
NA,TRBJ2-1,NA,TRBV6-1,CASSPLGGGNEQFF
NA,TRBJ1-2,TRBD1,TRBV6-1,CASSTGTGGYGYTF
NA,TRBJ2-2,NA,TRBV7-9,CASKFGGAGELFF
NA,TRBJ1-2,NA,TRBV19,CASIDSMGRGDGYTF
NA,TRBJ2-7,TRBD1,TRBV15,CATSRDLGRGHYEQYF
NA,TRBJ1-1,NA,TRBV5-4,CATTTGRAGEAFF